The 21 T cell receptor beta chains listed next were all sequenced from one sample in a study of PD-L1 blockade in urothelial cancer (dated by TCRdb to 2016 to 2017). The method behind the library was the immunoSEQ multiplex PCR assay. Drawn from immuneACCESS, this table holds only the in-frame rearrangements with V and J called that TCRdb kept. Clones are partly lost; checked studies trace under half to an unresolved V gene and leave the rest unexplained. This sample gives more than 90,000 clones in total; roughly 90% of them show up just once. The top ten clones comprise around 3.7% of the sample. The sample's time point label is to be understood as: peripheral blood 6 weeks after treatment start. This specimen was PBMCs, taken around atezolizumab (anti-PD-L1) treatment. These receptors were collected from a man aged 55 to 70 with urothelial cancer.

This rearrangement joins TRBV7-2 to TRBJ2-5; no clear D. This CDR3 contains 14 residues. Trimming left V 5 bases short and J 4 bases short, with 14 bases between. CDR1 and CDR2 (germline): SGHTA, FQGNSA. This chain's CDR3 is CASSPAFNRETQYF. CDR3 coding DNA: TGTGCCAGCAGCCCCGCGTTTAACAGAGAGACCCAGTACTTC.

This clone is a singleton in its sample. The chain employs TRBV2 and TRBJ1-1; D is unresolved. Trimming took 7 bases from V and 1 from J, leaving 10 bases between them. The CDR3 runs 13 residues. Germline V CDR1 and CDR2: SNHLY, FYNNEI. This CDR3 reads CASKFRENTEAFF. In DNA form, the CDR3 reads TGTGCCAGCAAATTCCGAGAGAACACTGAAGCTTTCTTT.

This clone has a single count. V is TRBV7-6 and J is TRBJ1-4; D not certain. This CDR3 contains 15 residues. The V gene's germline CDR1 is SGHVS and CDR2 FNYEAQ. Trimming removed 2 bases from V and 0 bases from J, with 7 bases in between. This chain's CDR3 is CASSLSVTTNEKLFF. The CDR3 DNA reads TGTGCCAGCAGCTTATCAGTTACAACTAATGAAAAACTGTTTTTT.

The rearrangement joins TRBV6-6 to TRBJ2-7; 10 bases map to TRBD1. CDR1 is MNHNY, CDR2 SVGAGI, per germline (reference sequence). Trimming cost V 5 bases and J 3 bases; bases outside gene matches: 1. This CDR3 has 13 amino acids. Written as DNA, the CDR3 is TGTGCCAGCAGTGGGACAGGGGACTACGAGCAGTACTTC. Protein sequence: CASSGTGDYEQYF.

The chain combines TRBV6-1 with TRBJ1-5; 11 nucleotides align to TRBD1. The trim removed 4 bases at V and 4 bases at J, leaving 12 bases unmatched. CDR1 and CDR2 (germline): MNHNS, SASEGT. The CDR3 totals 18 residues. In DNA, the CDR3 is TGTGCCAGCAGTGCATTGGGACAGGGGGAAAGAGGGAATCAGCCCCAGCATTTT. Protein product: CASSALGQGERGNQPQHF.

The chain employs TRBV29-1 and TRBJ2-5; possibly TRBD2 for D (7 bases). The ends were cut back, 4 bases at V and 5 bases at J, with 14 bases in the middle. The V gene's germline CDR1 is SQVTM and CDR2 ANQGSEA. This CDR3 region has 13 residues. This CDR3 reads CSVVGGAWETQYF. The CDR3 nucleotides read TGCAGCGTTGTAGGGGGGGCATGGGAGACCCAGTACTTC.

As DNA, the CDR3 is TGTGCCAGTAGACGAGGCACTTCGAACGGGGGTGAAGCTTTCTTT. It is translated as CASRRGTSNGGEAFF. The rearrangement uses TRBV19 and TRBJ1-1, with a possible D match to TRBD1 (5 bases). CDR1 and CDR2 from the germline V gene are LNHDA and SQIVND (reference sequence). V lost 6 bases, J lost 7 bases, and 21 bases lay in between. This CDR3 comprises 15 residues. The full variable domain, in which reference TRBV19 and TRBJ1-1 provide the parts outside the CDR3, is DGGITQSPKYLFRKEGQNVTLSCEQNLNHDAMYWYRQDPGQGLRLIYYSQIVNDFQKGDIAEGYSVSREKKESFPLTVTSAQKNPTAFYLCASRRGTSNGGEAFFGQGTRLTVV.

This clone is a singleton in its sample. This chain joins TRBV10-2 and TRBJ2-1; D call uncertain. V dropped 8 bases and J dropped 4 bases, with 12 bases sitting between them. This CDR3 region has 13 residues. Germline V lookup: CDR1 WSHSY, CDR2 SAAADI. Here the CDR3 reads CASSSLAYNEQFF. CDR3 DNA: TGCGCCAGCTCCTCCTTGGCATACAATGAGCAGTTCTTC.

This clone turned up a few times. The rearrangement joins TRBV7-9 to TRBJ2-7, with 11 nucleotides matching TRBD2. The trim removed 6 bases at V and 2 bases at J, leaving 6 bases unmatched. CDR1 and CDR2 from the germline V gene are SEHNR and FQNEAQ (reference sequence). The CDR3 consists of 15 residues. CDR3 in DNA: TGTGCCAGCAGTCAAGGGACTAGCGGAACCTACGAGCAGTACTTC. The encoded protein is CASSQGTSGTYEQYF.

This chain's CDR3 is CASSASDRGRDTEAFF. In nucleotides, the CDR3 is TGTGCCAGCAGCGCCAGTGACAGGGGGCGCGACACTGAAGCTTTCTTT. The gene calls are TRBV4-2 and TRBJ1-1; 10 bases map to TRBD1. The ends lost 5 bases at V and 3 bases at J; junction bases unmatched: 9. The CDR3 covers 16 residues. Germline V CDR1 and CDR2: LGHNA, YNFKEQ.

The gene calls are TRBV6-5 and TRBJ1-5; D gene ambiguous. The germline CDR1 and CDR2 sequences are MNHEY and SVGAGI. The V gene lost 6 bases and the J gene lost 3 bases, with 15 bases spanning the gap. The CDR3 spans 15 residues. The CDR3 bases are TGTGCCAGCAGATCAACGACGGGATCCAATCAGCCCCAGCATTTT. Translation gives CASRSTTGSNQPQHF.

The chain uses TRBV18 and TRBJ1-2; D might be TRBD1 (5 bases). V was shortened by 4 bases and J by 5 bases, with 11 bases between the two germline ends. The CDR3 contains 13 residues. CDR1 KGHSH and CDR2 LQKENI come from the germline V gene. The CDR3 loop is CASSHDSPYGYTF. CDR3 sequence (DNA): TGTGCCAGCTCACACGACAGTCCTTATGGCTACACCTTC.

CDR3 sequence (DNA): TGTGCCAGTAGTATCCGACTAGCGGGGTTGCAAGAGACCCAGTACTTC. This translates into CASSIRLAGLQETQYF. This sequence joins TRBV19 and TRBJ2-5, with TRBD2 matching 11 bases. From germline, CDR1 is LNHDA and CDR2 SQIVND (reference sequence). CDR3 length: 16 residues. V trimming: 3 bases; J trimming: 2 bases; junction bases outside the gene matches: 5.

The chain couples TRBV27 to TRBJ2-1, with 10 positions matching TRBD2. CDR1 and CDR2 from the germline V gene are MNHEY and SMNVEV (reference sequence). The CDR3 spans 15 residues. V was clipped by 8 bases and J by 1 base; unmatched bases: 5. As DNA, the CDR3 is TGTGCCAGCGAGAGGACTAGCGGATCCTACAATGAGCAGTTCTTC. As protein: CASERTSGSYNEQFF.

This clone was seen once. The chain uses TRBV6-5 and TRBJ1-3; D remains ambiguous. This CDR3 is 15 amino acids long. Germline loops: CDR1 MNHEY, CDR2 SVGAGI. Trimming shortened V by 5 bases and J by 4 bases, and 15 bases separated the two germline ends. Here the CDR3 DNA reads TGTGCCAGCAGTCCGCCTGACCCGGAGGGAAACACCATATATTTT. Its protein product is CASSPPDPEGNTIYF.

The rearrangement joins TRBV7-2 to TRBJ1-4; D is possibly TRBD1 (6 bases). Germline assignment: CDR1 SGHTA and CDR2 FQGNSA. V was clipped by 5 bases and J by 8 bases, with 18 bases between them. The CDR3 has 15 amino acids. CDR3 residues: CASSRGGGREEKLFF. In DNA form, the CDR3 reads TGTGCCAGCAGCCGAGGGGGAGGGCGTGAGGAAAAACTGTTTTTT.

The chain couples TRBV7-9 to TRBJ2-1, with 8 bases matching TRBD2. The CDR3 consists of 18 residues. Germline values: CDR1 SEHNR, CDR2 FQNEAQ (reference sequence). J was trimmed by 5 bases and V by 2 bases; bases with no gene match: 14. CDR3 DNA sequence: TGTGCCAGCAGCTTATTCGGGGGGGGTGGCAAAGGTAACAATGAGCAGTTCTTC. Protein: CASSLFGGGGKGNNEQFF. Using reference TRBV7-9 and TRBJ2-1 for the parts outside the CDR3, the full variable domain is DTGVSQNPRHKITKRGQNVTFRCDPISEHNRLYWYRQTLGQGPEFLTYFQNEAQLEKSRLLSDRFSAERPKGSFSTLEIQRTEQGDSAMYLCASSLFGGGGKGNNEQFFGPGTRLTVL.

V and J are TRBV5-6 and TRBJ2-5; 13 bases map to TRBD2. This CDR3 is 18 amino acids long. CDR1 and CDR2 (germline): SGHDT, YYEEEE. V trimming: 0 bases; J trimming: 1 base; junction bases outside the gene matches: 6. This chain's CDR3 is CASSLGLRLAGGQETQYF. In DNA, the CDR3 is TGTGCCAGCAGCTTGGGACTTAGACTAGCGGGAGGCCAAGAGACCCAGTACTTC.

The V call is TRBV19, the J call TRBJ2-5; 12 positions match TRBD2. This CDR3 comprises 16 residues. The J segment lost 4 bases and the V segment lost 4 bases, leaving 7 bases of the junction unmatched. Germline CDR1 reads LNHDA; CDR2 reads SQIVND (reference sequence). CDR3 sequence: CASSTSSGGAGETQYF. The CDR3 DNA reads as TGTGCCAGTAGTACTTCTAGCGGGGGGGCTGGAGAGACCCAGTACTTC.

The sample holds a few counts of this clone. This rearrangement joins TRBV29-1 to TRBJ2-1; 10 nucleotides line up with TRBD2. Germline assignment: CDR1 SQVTM and CDR2 ANQGSEA. The CDR3 is made up of 21 amino acids. With 4 bases clipped from V and 6 bases from J, the junction kept 27 bases outside the gene matches. CDR3 bases: TGCAGCGTTGCTGGAATCCCGTCGCCCACAGGGGCCAGCGGGAGGGCCAATGAGCAGTTCTTC. Translating it yields CSVAGIPSPTGASGRANEQFF.

The rearrangement uses TRBV4-2 and TRBJ2-3; D perhaps matches TRBD1 (6 bases). The ends were cut back, 2 bases at V and 4 bases at J, with 19 bases in the middle. The CDR3 length is 17 residues. CDR1 and CDR2 (germline): LGHNA, YNFKEQ. The CDR3 DNA reads TGTGCCAGCAGCCAACCTAGGGGGACAACTCCCGCAGATACGCAGTATTTT. This translates into CASSQPRGTTPADTQYF.